This T cell receptor (beta chain) was sequenced in a study of blood T cells in healthy people across ages. Primed by a sample-barcoded 5' primer and a J-beta primer mix, a second PCR proceeded for roughly 6 to 12 cycles. Each CDR3 protein gets one entry after TCRdb re-called the 5' RACE reads with MiXCR. The table shows about 1 million distinct CDR3 sequences, with 45% occurring only once. Per germline, CDR1 ENHRY and CDR2 SYGVKD. Trimming stripped 7 bases from V and 11 bases from J, with 15 bases between. The length of the CDR3 is 13 residues. The source of this sequence is a woman aged 55-70 years in good health. The chain joins TRBV10-3 to TRBJ1-6, with D possibly being TRBD1 (6 bases). Sequences were obtained from blood. The CDR3 nucleotides read TGTGCCATCAACCCTGGGGGCCAAGCACCCCTCCACTTT. Its translation: CAINPGGQAPLHF.